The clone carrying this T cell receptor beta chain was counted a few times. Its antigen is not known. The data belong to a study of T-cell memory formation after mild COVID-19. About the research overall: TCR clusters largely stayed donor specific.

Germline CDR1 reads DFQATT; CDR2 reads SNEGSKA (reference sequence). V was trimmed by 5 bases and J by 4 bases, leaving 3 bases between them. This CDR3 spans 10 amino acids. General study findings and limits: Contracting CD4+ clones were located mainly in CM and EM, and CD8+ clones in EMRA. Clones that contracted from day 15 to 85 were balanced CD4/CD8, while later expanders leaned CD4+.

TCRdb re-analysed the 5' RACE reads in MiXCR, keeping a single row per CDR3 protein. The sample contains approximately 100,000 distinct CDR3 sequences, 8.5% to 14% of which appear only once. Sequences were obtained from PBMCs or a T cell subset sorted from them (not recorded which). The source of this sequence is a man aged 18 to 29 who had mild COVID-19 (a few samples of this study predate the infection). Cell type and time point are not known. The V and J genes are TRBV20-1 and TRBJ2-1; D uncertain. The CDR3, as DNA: TGCAGTGCTGCTTACAATGAGCAGTTCTTC. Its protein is CSAAYNEQFF.